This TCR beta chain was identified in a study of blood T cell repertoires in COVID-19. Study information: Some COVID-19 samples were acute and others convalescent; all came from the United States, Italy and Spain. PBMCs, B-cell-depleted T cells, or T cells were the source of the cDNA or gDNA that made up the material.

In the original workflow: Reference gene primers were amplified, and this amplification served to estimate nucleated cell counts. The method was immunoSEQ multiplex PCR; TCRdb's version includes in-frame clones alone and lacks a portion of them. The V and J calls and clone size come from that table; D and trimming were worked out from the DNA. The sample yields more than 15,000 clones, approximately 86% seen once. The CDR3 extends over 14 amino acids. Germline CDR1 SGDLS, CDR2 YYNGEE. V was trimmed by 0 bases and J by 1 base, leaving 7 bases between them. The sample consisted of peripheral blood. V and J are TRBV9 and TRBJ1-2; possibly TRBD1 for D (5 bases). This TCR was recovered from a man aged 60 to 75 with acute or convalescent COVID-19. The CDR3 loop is CASSVDQGNYGYTF. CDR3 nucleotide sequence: TGTGCCAGCAGCGTAGACCAGGGTAACTATGGCTACACCTTC. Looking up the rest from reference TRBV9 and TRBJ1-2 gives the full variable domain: DSGVTQTPKHLITATGQRVTLRCSPRSGDLSVYWYQQSLDQGLQFLIQYYNGEERAKGNILERFSAQQFPDLHSELNLSSLELGDSALYFCASSVDQGNYGYTFGSGTRLTVV.